Below, 23 T cell receptor beta chains from the same sample are listed, as sequenced in a study of T cells in tumors after PD-1 blockade. Sequencing was performed with immunoSEQ multiplex PCR; in TCRdb, only in-frame clones are kept and a portion is missing. The data show 30,000 to 35,000 clones, with approximately 70% seen just once and roughly 37% held by the top ten. Specimen: PBMCs, collected after anti-PD-1 treatment. All receptors derive from a human donor with basal cell carcinoma.

The chain combines TRBV5-1 with TRBJ2-4; D possibly corresponds to TRBD1 (6 bases). The CDR3 is 14 amino acids. With 1 base removed from V and 7 bases from J, the gap between germline ends came to 12 bases. Per germline, CDR1 SGHRS and CDR2 YFSETQ. The CDR3 loop reads CASSLSGADNIQYF. In nucleotides, the CDR3 is TGCGCCAGCAGCTTGTCAGGGGCAGATAACATTCAGTACTTC.

The chain recombines TRBV2 with TRBJ2-3; 10 nucleotides line up with TRBD2. V dropped 4 bases and J dropped 4; count of bases not matched to a gene: 2. This CDR3 comprises 14 residues. CDR1 and CDR2 from the germline V gene are SNHLY and FYNNEI. CDR3 bases: TGTGCCAGCAGTGTTAGCGGGGGGTCAGATACGCAGTATTTT. It yields the protein CASSVSGGSDTQYF.

The chain couples TRBV6-2 or TRBV6-3 to TRBJ2-5, with D unresolved. From germline, CDR1 is MNHEY and CDR2 SVGEGT. V was trimmed by 4 bases and J by 5 bases, leaving 5 bases between them. The CDR3 runs 11 residues. The CDR3 DNA reads as TGTGCCAGCAGTTTTTCCGAGACCCAGTACTTC. Its protein is CASSFSETQYF.

In its sample, this clone was seen a few times. The rearrangement joins TRBV19 to TRBJ1-4; no clear D. There are 15 residues in the CDR3. The germline V gene encodes CDR1 LNHDA and CDR2 SQIVND (reference sequence). V was shortened by 3 bases and J by 4 bases, with 12 bases between the two germline ends. The CDR3 DNA follows: TGTGCCAGTAGTATTCGGGGAGGGCTTAATGAAAAACTGTTTTTT. As protein: CASSIRGGLNEKLFF.

The chain recombines TRBV7-6 with TRBJ2-5; D perhaps matches TRBD2 (6 bases). Germline lookup yields CDR1 SGHVS and CDR2 FNYEAQ. The CDR3 is 14 amino acids. Between the trimmed V and J ends, which lost 3 bases and 2 bases, there was a span of 10 bases. CDR3 DNA sequence: TGTGCCAGCAGCTTTGGGGGGATGCAAGAGACCCAGTACTTC. The encoded protein is CASSFGGMQETQYF.

The chain employs TRBV11-3 and TRBJ2-1; no definite D call. The V gene's germline CDR1 is SGHNT and CDR2 YENEEA. The V and J ends lost 1 base and 12 bases respectively, with 10 bases between them. The CDR3 runs 12 residues. The CDR3 DNA follows: TGTGCCAGCAGCTTAGTCTCAGGCGGGCAGTTCTTC. As protein: CASSLVSGGQFF.

The gene calls are TRBV9 and TRBJ2-1; TRBD2 matches 8 bases. The CDR3 covers 16 residues. J lost 4 bases, V lost 0 bases, and 6 bases had no gene match. Germline V gives CDR1 SGDLS, CDR2 YYNGEE. The CDR3 loop is CASSVVGSGNYNEQFF. CDR3 in DNA: TGTGCCAGCAGCGTAGTGGGTAGCGGGAATTACAATGAGCAGTTCTTC.

V usage is TRBV19 and J usage is TRBJ1-5; D gene unclear. The CDR3 extends over 13 amino acids. The V gene lost 5 bases and the J gene lost 5 bases, with 10 bases spanning the gap. The germline V gene encodes CDR1 LNHDA and CDR2 SQIVND (reference sequence). CDR3 sequence reads: CASSSPAYQPQHF. As DNA, the CDR3 is TGTGCCAGTAGTTCACCAGCGTATCAGCCCCAGCATTTT.

This clone showed up just a few times. The gene calls are TRBV28 and TRBJ1-1; TRBD1 is a possible D gene (6 bases). The CDR3 sequence is 10 residues long. Between the trimmed V and J ends, which lost 8 bases and 9 bases, there was a span of 10 bases. Germline loops: CDR1 MDHEN, CDR2 SYDVKM. The CDR3, as DNA: TGTGCCAGCGGACAGAATAAAGCTTTCTTT. Translating gives CASGQNKAFF.

The rearrangement joins TRBV5-4 to TRBJ2-5; D may be TRBD2 (7 bases). The V gene's germline CDR1 is SGHNT and CDR2 YYREEE (reference sequence). The V and J ends lost 0 bases and 7 bases respectively, with 10 bases between them. The CDR3 is 13 amino acids. The CDR3 region is CASSLDREGTQYF. CDR3 DNA sequence: TGTGCCAGCAGCTTGGACAGGGAGGGGACCCAGTACTTC.

V is TRBV6-5 and J is TRBJ2-5; tentatively, D is TRBD1 (6 bases). CDR1 MNHEY and CDR2 SVGAGI come from the germline V gene. The CDR3 sequence is 12 residues long. V lost 6 bases to trimming and J lost 5 bases, with 10 bases between them. The CDR3, as DNA: TGTGCCAGCAGCTCAGGGGTGGAGACCCAGTACTTC. This gives the protein CASSSGVETQYF.

The rearrangement joins TRBV7-2 to TRBJ1-5; D perhaps matches TRBD1 (5 bases). In germline, CDR1 is SGHTA, CDR2 FQGNSA. The CDR3 is 16 amino acids. The V and J ends lost 2 bases and 1 base respectively, with 12 bases between them. CDR3 nucleotide sequence: TGTGCCAGCAGCTTAAGGCAGGGACGAAGCAATCAGCCCCAGCATTTT. Translating gives CASSLRQGRSNQPQHF.

This clone was counted a single time. The V gene is TRBV7-8, the J gene TRBJ2-5, with D unclear. The CDR3 is made up of 12 amino acids. CDR1 is SGHVS, CDR2 FQNEAQ, per germline. With 7 bases removed from V and 5 bases from J, the gap between germline ends came to 11 bases. CDR3 bases: TGTGCCAGCACACAGACTCGCGAGACCCAGTACTTC. The encoded protein is CASTQTRETQYF.

The genes are TRBV11-3 and TRBJ1-2; the match to TRBD1 covers 10 bases. CDR1 SGHNT and CDR2 YENEEA come from the germline V gene. The CDR3 is 16 amino acids. V lost 5 bases and J lost 2; bases outside the gene matches: 8. In DNA, the CDR3 is TGTGCCAGCAGCCAGAGCGGGACAGGGGCCAACTATGGCTACACCTTC. This gives the protein CASSQSGTGANYGYTF.

The genes are TRBV7-2 and TRBJ2-1; a possible D gene is TRBD2 (5 bases). The V end lost 6 bases, the J end lost 2 bases, and 8 bases lay between the germline ends. This CDR3 spans 13 amino acids. The germline V gene encodes CDR1 SGHTA and CDR2 FQGNSA. Here the CDR3 reads CASRRGTYNEQFF. The CDR3 nucleotides are TGTGCCAGCAGGAGAGGGACCTACAATGAGCAGTTCTTC. The variable domain in full, with the rest retrieved from reference TRBV7-2 and TRBJ2-1, is GAGVSQSPSNKVTEKGKDVELRCDPISGHTALYWYRQSLGQGLEFLIYFQGNSAPDKSGLPSDRFSAERTGGSVSTLTIQRTQQEDSAVYLCASRRGTYNEQFFGPGTRLTVL.

V gene TRBV28 combines with J gene TRBJ2-7; the D is unclear. Trimming left V 4 bases short and J 2 bases short, with 9 bases between. The CDR3 has 13 amino acids. Looked up from germline, CDR1 is MDHEN and CDR2 is SYDVKM. CDR3 in amino acids: CASSSRVPYEQYF. CDR3 sequence (DNA): TGTGCCAGCAGTTCCCGGGTCCCCTACGAGCAGTACTTC.

This chain links TRBV27 with TRBJ2-6; the match to TRBD1 covers 9 bases. The CDR3 contains 17 residues. Germline assignment: CDR1 MNHEY and CDR2 SMNVEV (reference sequence). V shed 4 bases and J 3 bases; nucleotides not matched to a gene: 7. The DNA of the CDR3 is TGTGCCAGCAGTTCCTATGACAGGGGGATTGGGGCCAACGTCCTGACTTTC. Translated, it gives CASSSYDRGIGANVLTF.

The chain employs TRBV5-5 and TRBJ2-3; perhaps TRBD1 as D (5 bases). Trimming removed 2 bases at V and 2 bases at J, with 6 bases between. This CDR3 is built from 13 residues. Germline V gene lookup returns CDR1 SGHKS and CDR2 YYEKEE (reference sequence). CDR3 bases: TGTGCCAGCAGCTTCAGGGTCACAGATACGCAGTATTTT. It specifies CASSFRVTDTQYF.

This chain joins TRBV15 and TRBJ2-2; the D gene is possibly TRBD2 (5 bases). Germline V gives CDR1 LNHNV, CDR2 YYDKDF (reference sequence). V was trimmed by 0 bases and J by 6 bases, leaving 8 bases between them. The CDR3 length is 14 residues. The CDR3 region is CATSRDRGPGELFF. In DNA, the CDR3 is TGTGCCACCAGCAGAGATCGGGGTCCCGGGGAGCTGTTTTTT.

The J gene is TRBJ1-4, the V gene TRBV19, with 8 bases lining up with TRBD1. Looked up from germline, CDR1 is LNHDA and CDR2 is SQIVND (reference sequence). Losses at the gene ends were 5 bases for V and 7 bases for J; bases not matched to a gene: 3. The CDR3 extends over 13 amino acids. The CDR3 DNA reads as TGTGCCAGTAGTGGGACAGGAATTGAAAAACTGTTTTTT. Translated: CASSGTGIEKLFF.

To note about this clone: The junction shows a germline mismatch at one end, possibly a read error. The J gene is TRBJ1-1, the V gene TRBV7-7; unclear D gene. Germline assignment: CDR1 SSHAT and CDR2 FNYEAQ (reference sequence). The length of the CDR3 is 15 residues. CDR3 protein: CASSLIRRFNTEAFF. The CDR3 coding sequence is TGTGCTAGCAGCTTAATTCGGCGGTTCAACACTGAAGCTTTCTTT.

The chain uses TRBV5-4 and TRBJ2-2; D unresolved. The germline gives CDR1 SGHNT, CDR2 YYREEE (reference sequence). The germline V and J ends were trimmed by 4 bases and 4 bases, with 20 bases remaining between them. CDR3 length: 17 residues. CDR3 residues: CASSPRPTVESTGELFF. CDR3 DNA sequence: TGTGCCAGCAGCCCAAGACCCACGGTCGAGTCCACCGGGGAGCTGTTTTTT.

This sequence joins TRBV21-1 and TRBJ2-7; TRBD2, the D gene given by the table, was not confirmed from the DNA. TRBV21-1 is a pseudogene locus. This CDR3 contains 12 residues. The DNA for the CDR3 is TGTGCCACCAAGACTGATTCCTACGAGCAGTACTTC. Encoded protein: CATKTDSYEQYF.